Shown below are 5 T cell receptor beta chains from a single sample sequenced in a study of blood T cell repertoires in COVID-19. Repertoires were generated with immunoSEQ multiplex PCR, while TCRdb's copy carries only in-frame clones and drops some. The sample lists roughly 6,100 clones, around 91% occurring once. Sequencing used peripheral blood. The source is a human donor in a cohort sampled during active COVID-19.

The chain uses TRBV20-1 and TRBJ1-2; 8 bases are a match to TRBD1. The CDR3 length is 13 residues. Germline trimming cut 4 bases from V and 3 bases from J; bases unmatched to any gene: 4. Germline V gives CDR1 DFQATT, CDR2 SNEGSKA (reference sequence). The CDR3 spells CSAIDRGDYGYTF. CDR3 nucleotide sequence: TGCAGTGCTATTGACAGGGGAGACTATGGCTACACCTTC.

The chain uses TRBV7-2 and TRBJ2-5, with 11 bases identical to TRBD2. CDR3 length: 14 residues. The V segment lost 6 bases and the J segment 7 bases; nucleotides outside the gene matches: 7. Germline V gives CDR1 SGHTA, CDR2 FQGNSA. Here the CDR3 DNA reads TGTGCCAGCAGTACTAGCGGGAGTACCGGGACCCAGTACTTC. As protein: CASSTSGSTGTQYF.

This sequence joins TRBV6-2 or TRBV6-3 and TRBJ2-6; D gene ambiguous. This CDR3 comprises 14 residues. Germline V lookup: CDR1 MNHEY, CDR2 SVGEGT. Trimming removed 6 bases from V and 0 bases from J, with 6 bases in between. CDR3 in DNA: TGTGCCAGCAGCCCCAACTCTGGGGCCAACGTCCTGACTTTC. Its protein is CASSPNSGANVLTF.

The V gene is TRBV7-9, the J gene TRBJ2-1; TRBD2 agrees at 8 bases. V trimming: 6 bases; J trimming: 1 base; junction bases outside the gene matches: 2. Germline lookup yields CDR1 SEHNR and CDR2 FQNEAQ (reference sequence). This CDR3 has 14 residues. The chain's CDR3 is CASSRLASYNEQFF. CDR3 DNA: TGTGCCAGCAGTCGACTAGCGTCCTACAATGAGCAGTTCTTC.

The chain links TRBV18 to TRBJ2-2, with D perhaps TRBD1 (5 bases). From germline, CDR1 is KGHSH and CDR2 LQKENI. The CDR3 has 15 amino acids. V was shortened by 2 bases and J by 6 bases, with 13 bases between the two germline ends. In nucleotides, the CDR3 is TGTGCCAGCTCACCATTAGAAGGGGCTCCCGGGGAGCTGTTTTTT. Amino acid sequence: CASSPLEGAPGELFF.